These 25 T cell receptor beta chains share one sample of origin, sequenced in a study of T cells in Graves' hyperthyroidism and ophthalmopathy (dated by TCRdb to about 2019). The protocol used for the library was multiplex PCR. The reads were generated on an Illumina HiSeq 2000. The TCR beta CDR3 regions were amplified from RNA transcripts. For the first round of RT-PCR on the TCR CDR3, the HTBI primer set was used together with the Qiagen OneStep RT-PCR kit. The public sequencing data were trimmed at Q25 with fastp and processed into clonotypes with MiXCR by TCRdb, which kept only in-frame beta chains. Rows merge per CDR3 protein into single entries with the most common DNA and genes. Across this sample there are around 99,000 distinct CDR3 sequences, with about 15% seen only once. About 45% of the sample is taken by the ten largest. Sequenced sample: blood. Source of these receptors: a woman aged 50 to 60 with Graves' hyperthyroidism.

This clonotype was seen at least ten times. This chain connects TRBV12-3 or TRBV12-4 to TRBJ2-5; the D call may be TRBD1 or TRBD2 (5 bases each). This CDR3 region has 14 residues. With 5 bases removed from V and 2 bases from J, the gap between germline ends came to 12 bases. This chain's CDR3 is CASSPGTDQETQYF. DNA for the CDR3: TGTGCCAGCAGTCCCGGGACGGATCAAGAGACCCAGTACTTC.

A note on this clonotype: Being one base from a much bigger clone, this may be a read error. In DNA, the CDR3 is TGTGCCGGCAGTAACAGGAAATACAATGAGCAGTTCTTC. Translation: CAGSNRKYNEQFF. V and J are TRBV6-1 and TRBJ2-1; D might be TRBD1 (5 bases). Germline CDR1 MNHNS, CDR2 SASEGT. The CDR3 runs 13 residues.

This clonotype was recorded many times. The chain combines TRBV28 with TRBJ2-4, with D hard to call. Trimming took 5 bases from V and 8 from J, leaving 13 bases between them. Germline loops: CDR1 MDHEN, CDR2 SYDVKM. This CDR3 is 13 amino acids long. The CDR3 sequence: CASSPTDTYIQYF. CDR3 in DNA: TGTGCCAGCAGTCCCACTGACACTTACATTCAGTACTTC.

This clonotype was seen ten or more times. The V and J genes are TRBV2 and TRBJ1-2, with D possibly being TRBD1 (5 bases). In germline, CDR1 is SNHLY, CDR2 FYNNEI. Between the trimmed V and J ends, which lost 4 bases and 4 bases, there was a span of 10 bases. This CDR3 is built from 13 residues. CDR3 nucleotide sequence: TGTGCCAGCAGTGCCCCAGGGAGCTATGGCTACACCTTC. This codes for CASSAPGSYGYTF.

The table lists this clonotype with many counts. J is TRBJ2-3 and V is TRBV28; the D gene is possibly TRBD1 (6 bases). V lost 2 bases to trimming and J lost 6 bases, with 6 bases between them. CDR3 size: 12 residues. Germline CDR1 reads MDHEN; CDR2 reads SYDVKM. CDR3 DNA sequence: TGTGCCAGCAGTTTAGGGGGCGATACGCAGTATTTT. Translating it yields CASSLGGDTQYF.

This clonotype has ten or more counts. The chain employs TRBV6-1 and TRBJ1-1; D ambiguous. This CDR3 spans 12 amino acids. The germline CDR1 and CDR2 sequences are MNHNS and SASEGT. The V end was cut by 3 bases, the J end by 3 bases, with 5 bases between. The CDR3 sequence: CASSDSYTEAFF. The CDR3 coding sequence is TGTGCCAGCAGTGACAGTTACACTGAAGCTTTCTTT.

Many counts were recorded for this clonotype. The chain recombines TRBV12-3 or TRBV12-4 with TRBJ2-1; TRBD2 matches 9 bases. V gave up 6 bases and J gave up 4 bases; unmatched junction bases: 10. The CDR3 runs to 16 residues. CDR3 sequence reads: CASSQKGLANYNEQFF. The CDR3 bases are TGTGCCAGCAGCCAGAAAGGACTAGCGAATTACAATGAGCAGTTCTTC.

CDR3 DNA sequence: TGTGCCAGCAGTTTGTGGCAGGCCTACGAGCAGTACTTC. Protein sequence: CASSLWQAYEQYF. The chain couples TRBV12-3 or TRBV12-4 to TRBJ2-7; D not certain. The CDR3 runs 13 residues. V lost 3 bases and J 2 bases, leaving 8 bases between the germline ends.

This clonotype was observed at least ten times. V and J are TRBV30 and TRBJ2-2, with D perhaps matching TRBD1 (5 bases). The CDR3 loop spans 16 amino acids. Germline lookup yields CDR1 GTSNPN and CDR2 SVGIG (reference sequence). The V gene lost 0 bases and the J gene lost 0 bases, with 11 bases spanning the gap. The CDR3 here is CAWSVSRTSNTGELFF. The DNA of the CDR3 is TGTGCCTGGAGTGTTTCCCGGACATCGAACACCGGGGAGCTGTTTTTT. The full variable domain, in which reference TRBV30 and TRBJ2-2 provide the parts outside the CDR3, is SQTIHQWPATLVQPVGSPLSLECTVEGTSNPNLYWYRQAAGRGLQLLFYSVGIGQISSEVPQNLSASRPQDRQFILSSKKLLLSDSGFYLCAWSVSRTSNTGELFFGEGSRLTVL.

This chain uses TRBV11-1 with TRBJ2-2; TRBD1 is a possible D gene (5 bases). The CDR3 spans 14 residues. With 5 bases removed from V and 1 base from J, the gap between germline ends came to 8 bases. Germline values: CDR1 SGHAT, CDR2 FQDESV (reference sequence). The CDR3 sequence is CASSVTGNTGELFF. In nucleotides, the CDR3 is TGTGCCAGCAGCGTAACAGGGAACACCGGGGAGCTGTTTTTT.

This clonotype has only a few counts. The chain employs TRBV29-1 and TRBJ2-1; 8 bases match TRBD2. The V and J ends lost 3 bases and 9 bases, in that order; junction bases with no gene match: 4. CDR1 SQVTM and CDR2 ANQGSEA come from the germline V gene. The CDR3 has 12 residues. Here the CDR3 reads CSVDPSGSEQFF. DNA of the CDR3: TGCAGCGTTGACCCTAGCGGGTCTGAGCAGTTCTTC.

This clonotype was counted many times. This chain joins TRBV20-1 and TRBJ2-5; D is ambiguous. CDR3 length: 13 amino acids. Germline V lookup: CDR1 DFQATT, CDR2 SNEGSKA (reference sequence). With 1 base removed from V and 5 bases from J, the gap between germline ends came to 11 bases. The CDR3 DNA sequence: TGCAGTGCTAGAGGCAGATCGAGGGAGACCCAGTACTTC. This encodes CSARGRSRETQYF.

This clonotype was seen repeatedly, ten times or more. The chain joins TRBV6-2 or TRBV6-3 to TRBJ2-1; 7 nucleotides match TRBD2. J lost 7 bases, V lost 2 bases, and 5 bases had no gene match. The CDR3 sequence is 14 residues long. Germline V CDR1 and CDR2: MNHEY, SVGEGT. The CDR3 sequence is CASSYGGGGNEQFF. The CDR3, as DNA: TGTGCCAGCAGTTACGGGGGGGGGGGGAATGAGCAGTTCTTC.

This clonotype has a handful of counts. The rearrangement links TRBV9 to TRBJ1-1; D might be TRBD1 (5 bases). This CDR3 spans 14 amino acids. Germline CDR1 reads SGDLS; CDR2 reads YYNGEE. The V and J ends lost 2 bases and 0 bases respectively, with 8 bases between them. CDR3 protein: CASSVGDLNTEAFF. Here the CDR3 DNA reads TGTGCCAGCAGCGTGGGGGATCTGAACACTGAAGCTTTCTTT. Variable domain in full (rest from reference TRBV9 and TRBJ1-1): DSGVTQTPKHLITATGQRVTLRCSPRSGDLSVYWYQQSLDQGLQFLIQYYNGEERAKGNILERFSAQQFPDLHSELNLSSLELGDSALYFCASSVGDLNTEAFFGQGTRLTVV.

In this sample, this clonotype turned up many times. The rearrangement uses TRBV11-2 and TRBJ2-3; TRBD1 or TRBD2 may be the D gene (5 bases each). V was cut by 5 bases and J by 3 bases, with 18 bases left in between. Looked up from germline, CDR1 is SGHAT and CDR2 is FQNNGV. CDR3 length equals 16 residues. The CDR3: CASSPAGTTKTDTQYF. CDR3 coding DNA: TGTGCCAGCAGCCCCGCCGGGACCACAAAGACAGATACGCAGTATTTT.

This clonotype has a count of ten or more. The chain is built from TRBV5-1 and TRBJ2-7, with 8 bases aligning to TRBD1. Trimming removed 2 bases from V and 0 bases from J; junction bases left unmatched: 4. Germline loops: CDR1 SGHRS, CDR2 YFSETQ. The CDR3 is 15 residues long. CDR3 residues: CASSFGTGVSYEQYF. In DNA form, the CDR3 reads TGCGCCAGCAGCTTTGGGACAGGCGTCTCCTACGAGCAGTACTTC.

The sample holds many counts of this clonotype. The chain has TRBV2 and TRBJ2-5; either TRBD1 or TRBD2 may fit D (5 bases each). Germline V gives CDR1 SNHLY, CDR2 FYNNEI. The CDR3 extends over 14 amino acids. Trimming took off 8 bases at V and 4 bases at J, with 17 bases between the two ends. CDR3 in amino acids: CASGTTNVVETQYF. Here the CDR3 DNA reads TGTGCCAGCGGGACGACCAATGTGGTAGAGACCCAGTACTTC.

This clonotype was seen at least ten times. This chain connects TRBV20-1 to TRBJ2-7; 8 bases fit TRBD2. The germline gives CDR1 DFQATT, CDR2 SNEGSKA (reference sequence). The V and J ends lost 0 bases and 4 bases, in that order; junction bases with no gene match: 23. The CDR3 is 20 residues long. The CDR3 bases are TGCAGTGCTAGAGATCGACCCGACAGCCCCGGGAGGGCCCTAAGTTACGAGCAGTACTTC. Amino acid sequence: CSARDRPDSPGRALSYEQYF.

V gene TRBV4-1 combines with J gene TRBJ1-4; D call uncertain. There are 13 residues in the CDR3. Trimming cost V 1 base and J 7 bases, with 7 bases left between them. CDR1 and CDR2 (germline): MGHRA, YSYEKL. As DNA, the CDR3 is TGCGCCAGCAGCCAAGCATTGGGTGAAAAACTGTTTTTT. Protein sequence: CASSQALGEKLFF.

This clonotype is a singleton in its sample. Being one base from a much bigger clone, this may be a read error. The chain has TRBV19 and TRBJ1-1, with 9 bases identical to TRBD1. CDR3 length: 14 residues. The J segment lost 10 bases and the V segment lost 5 bases, leaving 11 bases of the junction unmatched. The germline CDR1 and CDR2 sequences are LNHDA and SQIVND (reference sequence). This CDR3 reads CASSSQGAHSRAFF. DNA for the CDR3: TGTGCCAGTAGTTCACAGGGGGCCCATTCGAGAGCTTTCTTT.

In this sample, this clonotype turned up many times. The V call is TRBV20-1, the J call TRBJ2-7; 7 bases align to TRBD1. There are 13 residues in the CDR3. Germline values: CDR1 DFQATT, CDR2 SNEGSKA (reference sequence). With V trimmed by 5 bases and J by 7 bases, 11 bases remained unmatched. The CDR3 is CSAPKQGVGEQYV. Here the CDR3 DNA reads TGCAGTGCTCCCAAGCAGGGGGTTGGGGAGCAGTACGTC.

There are many counts of this clonotype. This CDR3 is CASSQRTSGGSTSYEQYF. In nucleotides, the CDR3 is TGCGCCAGCAGCCAGCGGACTAGCGGGGGTTCAACCTCCTACGAGCAGTACTTC. This rearrangement joins TRBV4-1 to TRBJ2-7; 13 bases fit TRBD2. Per the germline V gene, CDR1 is MGHRA and CDR2 is YSYEKL. The J segment lost 0 bases and the V segment lost 3 bases, leaving 8 bases of the junction unmatched. CDR3 length equals 18 residues.

This chain connects TRBV6-2 or TRBV6-3 to TRBJ2-1; D is possibly TRBD1 (5 bases). CDR3 length: 16 residues. Deletions cut 0 bases from V and 1 base from J, with 10 bases between. CDR1 and CDR2 (germline): MNHEY, SVGEGT. CDR3: CASSYSGAGSYNEQFF. CDR3 coding DNA: TGTGCCAGCAGTTACTCTGGTGCAGGGTCCTACAATGAGCAGTTCTTC.

This clonotype was counted ten times or more. The chain couples TRBV15 to TRBJ2-3; D may be TRBD2 (6 bases). The CDR3 runs 13 residues. Looked up from germline, CDR1 is LNHNV and CDR2 is YYDKDF (reference sequence). The V and J ends lost 0 bases and 8 bases respectively, with 9 bases between them. CDR3 amino acids: CATSRDQEGTQYF. In DNA form, the CDR3 reads TGTGCCACCAGCAGAGATCAGGAGGGTACGCAGTATTTT.

This clonotype showed up many times. The chain has TRBV7-2 and TRBJ2-7; tentative D call: TRBD2 (6 bases). Per germline, CDR1 SGHTA and CDR2 FQGNSA. There are 14 residues in the CDR3. V lost 1 base and J lost 2, with 9 bases in between. The CDR3 region is CASSLEAGTYEQYF. For the CDR3, the DNA is TGTGCCAGCAGCTTAGAAGCGGGTACCTACGAGCAGTACTTC.